This T cell receptor beta chain was identified in a study of human T cells and chemical hapten exposure. Study-level points and caveats: PT1 expanded TCR counts correlated positively with patch test score.

MiXCR, applied by TCRdb to the RACE reads, yields one record per CDR3 protein. The table includes 70,000 to 90,000 distinct CDR3 sequences, about 10% detected once. This clonotype was found many times. No antigen is known for it. V trimming: 5 bases; J trimming: 9 bases; junction bases outside the gene matches: 7. Per germline, CDR1 GTSNPN and CDR2 SVGIG (reference sequence). This CDR3 has 13 residues. Time point noted: patch test 2, 6 weeks after DPC sensitization. Treatment: therapeutic diphenylcyclopropenone sensitization with weekly scalp DPC. The chain uses TRBV30 and TRBJ2-1; 10 bases align to TRBD2. The source material was whole blood, sampled in connection with sensitization to the hapten diphenylcyclopropenone (DPC). This receptor was identified in a woman aged 45-60 years with alopecia areata. Some clones in this sample may be carry-over from other donors' samples. For the CDR3, the DNA is TGTGCCTGGTCGCTAGCGGGAGTGGGTGAGCAGTTCTTC. It codes for CAWSLAGVGEQFF.